A single sample gave rise to the 24 T cell receptor beta chains below, sequenced in a study of T cell clonotyping in hematopoietic cell transplantation. TCRdb's copy holds only in-frame clones and misses some; the assay was immunoSEQ multiplex PCR. The data show fewer than 40,000 clones, with 88% seen just once and approximately 2% held by the top ten. The sequenced sample was peripheral blood mononuclear cells. The receptors shown here come from a woman in her thirties or forties in good health. Some clones in this sample may be carry-over from other donors' samples.

The V and J genes are TRBV19 and TRBJ1-5; no clear D gene. The CDR3 runs to 14 residues. V was shortened by 8 bases and J by 4 bases, with 15 bases between the two germline ends. In germline, CDR1 is LNHDA, CDR2 SQIVND (reference sequence). The CDR3 DNA follows: TGTGCCAGTCTCCGGGCCCCTGGAAATCAGCCCCAGCATTTT. Translation gives CASLRAPGNQPQHF.

The chain is built from TRBV7-3 and TRBJ2-1; D unresolved. The CDR3 contains 12 residues. The germline gives CDR1 SGHTA, CDR2 FQGTGA. V was shortened by 5 bases and J by 6 bases, with 8 bases between the two germline ends. CDR3 sequence: CASSPAGNEQFF. CDR3 nucleotide sequence: TGTGCCAGCAGCCCCGCCGGCAATGAGCAGTTCTTC.

The rearrangement links TRBV7-9 to TRBJ1-3, with D unresolved. V was pared by 2 bases and J by 3 bases, with 8 bases between. Germline-derived CDR1 and CDR2 are SEHNR and FQNEAQ (reference sequence). The CDR3 sequence is 14 residues long. CDR3 residues: CASSLWARGNTIYF. The CDR3 DNA is TGTGCCAGCAGCTTATGGGCGCGTGGAAACACCATATATTTT.

The rearrangement joins TRBV9 to TRBJ1-4; tentative D call: TRBD1 (6 bases). The CDR3 runs 16 residues. Between the trimmed V and J ends, which lost 0 bases and 8 bases, there was a span of 17 bases. The V gene's germline CDR1 is SGDLS and CDR2 YYNGEE. As DNA, the CDR3 is TGTGCCAGCAGCGTAGCGGGCGACAGGTTTGAAGAAAAACTGTTTTTT. This sequence encodes CASSVAGDRFEEKLFF.

This chain joins TRBV28 and TRBJ2-1, with 9 bases identical to TRBD2. Germline V gene lookup returns CDR1 MDHEN and CDR2 SYDVKM. J was trimmed by 9 bases and V by 7 bases; bases with no gene match: 10. This CDR3 has 14 residues. DNA of the CDR3: TGTGCCAGCACGCGGGGGGGCGGGAGAGGTGAGCAGTTCTTC. This codes for CASTRGGGRGEQFF. The full variable domain, rest sourced from reference TRBV28 and TRBJ2-1, is DVKVTQSSRYLVKRTGEKVFLECVQDMDHENMFWYRQDPGLGLRLIYFSYDVKMKEKGDIPEGYSVSREKKERFSLILESASTNQTSMYLCASTRGGGRGEQFFGPGTRLTVL.

The chain carries TRBV27 and TRBJ2-1; weak D call: TRBD2 (5 bases). CDR1 MNHEY and CDR2 SMNVEV come from the germline V gene (reference sequence). Trimming removed 1 base at V and 7 bases at J, with 14 bases between. CDR3 length equals 15 residues. The CDR3 is CASSLWSSSGNEQFF. The CDR3 DNA follows: TGTGCCAGCAGTTTATGGTCCTCTTCGGGGAATGAGCAGTTCTTC.

V gene TRBV19 combines with J gene TRBJ2-1; TRBD2 matches at 9 bases. V was pared by 1 base and J by 4 bases, with 5 bases of the junction left unmatched. Looked up from germline, CDR1 is LNHDA and CDR2 is SQIVND (reference sequence). CDR3 length: 16 residues. The CDR3 is CASSIVAGESYNEQFF. The CDR3 DNA reads TGTGCCAGTAGTATAGTAGCGGGAGAATCATACAATGAGCAGTTCTTC.

V usage is TRBV6-5 and J usage is TRBJ2-1; 9 bases align to TRBD2. CDR3 length: 14 amino acids. CDR1 MNHEY and CDR2 SVGAGI come from the germline V gene. The ends lost 10 bases at V and 6 bases at J; junction bases unmatched: 10. CDR3 sequence reads: CATRGSGSINEQFF. For the CDR3, the DNA is TGTGCCACCCGGGGTAGCGGGAGCATCAATGAGCAGTTCTTC.

The chain joins TRBV19 to TRBJ2-7; 7 bases map to TRBD1. CDR1 LNHDA and CDR2 SQIVND come from the germline V gene (reference sequence). V gave up 3 bases and J gave up 5 bases; unmatched junction bases: 7. CDR3 length: 14 residues. DNA for the CDR3: TGTGCCAGTAGTATGGGGGACAGTTCCAACGAGCAGTACTTC. Translation gives CASSMGDSSNEQYF.

In DNA, the CDR3 is TGTGCCAGCAGTTTACCGGGACAGGGGGTCGAGCAGTACTTC. Translation gives CASSLPGQGVEQYF. The chain uses TRBV28 and TRBJ2-7; TRBD1 agrees at 11 bases. V gave up 2 bases and J gave up 6 bases; unmatched junction bases: 3. The CDR3 has 14 residues. The germline V gene encodes CDR1 MDHEN and CDR2 SYDVKM.

This chain connects TRBV6-5 to TRBJ1-5; D is undetermined. V lost 7 bases, J lost 11 bases, and 15 bases lay in between. Germline-derived CDR1 and CDR2 are MNHEY and SVGAGI. The CDR3 runs to 12 residues. For the CDR3, the DNA is TGTGCCAGCACAGGACCGACACGGGCCCAGCATTTT. Protein product: CASTGPTRAQHF.

The chain uses TRBV18 and TRBJ2-7, with D possibly TRBD1 on 8 matching bases. This CDR3 spans 15 amino acids. From germline, CDR1 is KGHSH and CDR2 LQKENI. Trimming left V 3 bases short and J 3 bases short, with 15 bases between. The CDR3 here is CASSPKQGGDYEQYF. The CDR3 nucleotides read TGTGCCAGCTCACCCAAACAGGGGGGGGACTACGAGCAGTACTTC.

The V and J genes are TRBV30 and TRBJ2-6; the D gene could be TRBD1 or TRBD2 (5 bases each). Trimming took off 0 bases at V and 0 bases at J, with 12 bases between the two ends. There are 17 residues in the CDR3. From germline, CDR1 is GTSNPN and CDR2 SVGIG (reference sequence). The CDR3 sequence is CAWSVGARGSGANVLTF. The CDR3, as DNA: TGTGCCTGGAGTGTTGGGGCCCGGGGCTCTGGGGCCAACGTCCTGACTTTC.

The chain combines TRBV4-2 with TRBJ1-2, with no clear D. Germline CDR1 and CDR2: LGHNA and YNFKEQ. Deletions cut 4 bases from V and 8 bases from J, with 23 bases between. The CDR3 has 16 residues. The CDR3 nucleotides are TGTGCCAGCAGCCCCAAACCGCCGGCCTTCACGGGCGGCTACACCTTC. It is translated as CASSPKPPAFTGGYTF.

The CDR3 is CSVEGDRPHEQYF. CDR3 in DNA: TGCAGCGTCGAGGGGGACAGACCCCACGAGCAGTACTTC. The chain carries TRBV29-1 and TRBJ2-7, with 7 bases fitting TRBD1. Germline-derived CDR1 and CDR2 are SQVTM and ANQGSEA. The CDR3 totals 13 residues. V dropped 6 bases and J dropped 5; count of bases not matched to a gene: 10.

The V call is TRBV2, the J call TRBJ1-4, with D tentatively TRBD1 (6 bases). V was pared by 3 bases and J by 5 bases, with 10 bases between. CDR3 length: 14 residues. CDR1 is SNHLY and CDR2 is FYNNEI in the germline V gene. CDR3 DNA: TGTGCCAGCAGTGAGGTCAGGGGCAATGAAAAACTGTTTTTT. It specifies CASSEVRGNEKLFF.

This chain links TRBV6-5 with TRBJ1-1; D gene ambiguous. Trimming left V 5 bases short and J 0 bases short, with 7 bases between. CDR1 is MNHEY and CDR2 is SVGAGI in the germline V gene. The CDR3 runs 13 residues. In nucleotides, the CDR3 is TGTGCCAGCAGTCGGGATTTGAACACTGAAGCTTTCTTT. Residues: CASSRDLNTEAFF.

The V and J genes are TRBV7-2 and TRBJ2-5, with TRBD2 matching over 11 bases. The length of the CDR3 is 15 residues. The J segment lost 7 bases and the V segment lost 3 bases, leaving 7 bases of the junction unmatched. CDR1 SGHTA and CDR2 FQGNSA come from the germline V gene. The CDR3 spells CASSLRISGRVTQYF. The CDR3 DNA reads TGTGCCAGCAGCTTGCGAATTAGCGGGAGGGTGACCCAGTACTTC.

The chain couples TRBV25-1 to TRBJ2-3; D remains ambiguous. Germline CDR1 reads MGHDK; CDR2 reads SYGVNS. CDR3 size: 14 residues. V was cut by 1 base and J by 1 base, with 6 bases left in between. This CDR3 reads CASSEFGGTDTQYF. The CDR3 coding sequence is TGTGCCAGCAGTGAATTCGGCGGCACAGATACGCAGTATTTT. The whole variable domain, filled in from reference TRBV25-1 and TRBJ2-3, reads EADIYQTPRYLVIGTGKKITLECSQTMGHDKMYWYQQDPGMELHLIHYSYGVNSTEKGDLSSESTVSRIRTEHFPLTLESARPSHTSQYLCASSEFGGTDTQYFGPGTRLTVL.

Only one count was recorded for this clone. CDR3: CASSYPGVAATGELFF. CDR3 in DNA: TGTGCCAGCAGTTACCCCGGGGTAGCGGCCACCGGGGAGCTGTTTTTT. This chain connects TRBV6-6 to TRBJ2-2, with a weak D call TRBD2 (6 bases). Trimming took 2 bases from V and 4 from J, leaving 14 bases between them. There are 16 residues in the CDR3. The germline CDR1 and CDR2 sequences are MNHNY and SVGAGI (reference sequence).

The rearrangement links TRBV28 to TRBJ2-7; D gene uncertain. Trimming stripped 7 bases from V and 4 bases from J, with 8 bases between. This CDR3 is built from 11 residues. Looked up from germline, CDR1 is MDHEN and CDR2 is SYDVKM. The CDR3 DNA reads as TGTGCCAGCACTACGCGTTACGAGCAGTACTTC. Protein product: CASTTRYEQYF.

The rearrangement joins TRBV10-3 to TRBJ2-5, with D possibly matching TRBD1 (5 bases). Trimming shortened V by 2 bases and J by 2 bases, and 21 bases separated the two germline ends. The CDR3 totals 18 residues. Germline V gives CDR1 ENHRY, CDR2 SYGVKD. In DNA, the CDR3 is TGTGCCATCAGTGAGAAAGGTCCCAGGGAAAGTCAACAAGAGACCCAGTACTTC. It translates to CAISEKGPRESQQETQYF.

Only a few counts were recorded for this clone. The chain carries TRBV18 and TRBJ1-3; D is unresolved. V lost 2 bases, J lost 0 bases, and 8 bases lay in between. The CDR3 is made up of 15 amino acids. The germline V gene encodes CDR1 KGHSH and CDR2 LQKENI. CDR3 nucleotides: TGTGCCAGCTCACCAGAGACCGTCTCTGGAAACACCATATATTTT. This gives the protein CASSPETVSGNTIYF. The entire variable domain, with the rest obtained from reference TRBV18 and TRBJ1-3, is as follows: NAGVMQNPRHLVRRRGQEARLRCSPMKGHSHVYWYRQLPEEGLKFMVYLQKENIIDESGMPKERFSAEFPKEGPSILRIQQVVRGDSAAYFCASSPETVSGNTIYFGEGSWLTVV.

This chain joins TRBV9 and TRBJ2-7; D is perhaps TRBD1 or TRBD2 (5 bases each). The CDR3 spans 12 residues. The V gene lost 3 bases and the J gene lost 6 bases, with 10 bases spanning the gap. Germline V gene lookup returns CDR1 SGDLS and CDR2 YYNGEE. The CDR3 protein is CASSAPGREQYF. The CDR3 bases are TGTGCCAGCAGCGCCCCGGGACGCGAGCAGTACTTC.